The subject of this entry is one T cell receptor beta chain. Its recognized antigen is unknown. No quality values exist for individual bases; no much larger clone is one base distant. One collaborating source in Seattle enrolled patients while the patients were actively infected and followed the patients over time throughout the course of disease. Each collaborating institution followed its own protocols to collect whole blood in K2EDTA tubes. Collaborator samples were shipped for TCRbeta analysis as frozen whole blood, isolated PBMCs, or DNA extracted from either sample type. The sample originates from a study of blood T cell repertoires in COVID-19 (dated by TCRdb to about 2020). Broadly, across the study: Samples from collaborators originated in the United States, Italy and Spain and spanned both the acute and convalescent phases of COVID-19. Subjects who had been exposed to COVID-19, were actively infected with it, or had recovered from it provided the deeply sampled blood TCRbeta repertoires that made up the dataset. The repertoires were released in a freely available public database meant as a resource for research on the immune response to SARS-CoV-2. Samples were obtained from the ongoing ImmuneRACE study (first 160 participants) and from about 1,300 subjects provided by 6 global collaborators. A de-identified subject ID, COVID-19 status, age in years and sex were almost always included in the sample metadata. HLA class I and class II types, where available, came from metadata supplied by the sample provider rather than from assay-based typing. The prospective study material was composed of cDNA or gDNA derived from T cells, B-cell-depleted T cells, or PBMCs. Broad study findings and their caveats: How much clinical and demographic metadata was included differed by source and by participant, and the metadata was provided uncurated.

CDR1 and CDR2 are drawn from the germline V gene: SGHTA, FQGNSA. The CDR3 spans 14 residues, from the cysteine through the phenylalanine. Only the CDR3 part of the read is kept: 42 bases, read in frame from the first base. V trim: 3 bases; J trim: 5 bases; unmatched bases: 4. TCRbeta CDR3 regions were amplified from genomic DNA using the immunoSEQ Assay, a bias-controlled multiplex PCR. The paper's data handling went like this. Nucleated cell counts per sample were estimated from amplification of reference gene primers within the assay. To quantify the absolute abundance of each unique TCRbeta CDR3 rearrangement, sequence reads were collapsed and filtered. For each sample, productive Simpson clonality was calculated by taking the square root of Simpson's diversity index across productive rearrangements. What TCRdb holds here is the immuneACCESS table cut down to in-frame rearrangements. Part of the clones is not present; checked against another copy, under half of the missing clones reflect an unresolved V gene, and the others are unexplained. D and trimming were read from the DNA, whereas the V and J calls and clone size are those reported in that table. The sample table shows some 160,000 clones, and 84% are seen once. Together, the top ten hold approximately 2.6% of the sample.

The V and J genes are TRBV7-2 and TRBJ2-5, with 9 bases matching TRBD1. The sample was peripheral blood. This receptor was obtained from a woman older than 75 with COVID-19, enrolled during active disease. Here is the DNA: TGTGCCAGCAGCTTCAACAGGGGGCCGGAGACCCAGTACTTC. It specifies CASSFNRGPETQYF.